One sample yielded the 30 T cell receptor beta chains listed below, sequenced in a study of regulatory T cells in long-lasting Graves disease. Described time point: newly diagnosed GD, antithyroid drugs for less than 3 months. From RNA extracted from PBMCs, the TCR library was made. Library construction for TCR beta used iRepertoire HTBI primers and Arm-PCR of CDR3 regions. A single record per CDR3 protein comes from TCRdb applying MiXCR to the multiplex PCR reads. The repertoire holds around 360,000 distinct CDR3 sequences, with 15% to 20% as singletons. The same sample was also studied in work on T cells in Graves' hyperthyroidism and ophthalmopathy.

The sequencing used peripheral blood mononuclear cells (PBMCs), collected at new diagnosis, from a patient treated with antithyroid drugs. Receptors originate from a woman aged 18-30 years with Graves disease.

This clonotype was recorded many times. V and J are TRBV15 and TRBJ1-1, with D tentatively TRBD1 (6 bases). Germline CDR1 and CDR2: LNHNV and YYDKDF (reference sequence). This CDR3 spans 14 amino acids. Trimming removed 3 bases at V and 1 base at J, with 9 bases between. CDR3 sequence: CATSSTDRNTEAFF. The CDR3 DNA is TGTGCCACCAGCAGTACGGACAGGAACACTGAAGCTTTCTTT.

The V and J genes are TRBV3-1 and TRBJ2-7; maybe TRBD1 (6 bases). V gave up 5 bases and J gave up 6 bases, with 23 bases separating them. The germline CDR1 and CDR2 sequences are LGHDT and YNNKEL (reference sequence). The CDR3 contains 16 residues. The CDR3 here is CASSYVPGHSGGEQYF. CDR3 nucleotides: TGTGCCAGCAGCTACGTCCCGGGACACTCAGGTGGCGAGCAGTACTTC.

This clonotype was recorded many times. This chain links TRBV5-1 with TRBJ1-3; 8 positions agree with TRBD1. The germline V gene encodes CDR1 SGHRS and CDR2 YFSETQ. This CDR3 spans 16 amino acids. Trimming at V came to 1 base and at J to 2 bases, leaving 5 bases not matched to a gene. The chain's CDR3 is CASSLSVQGAGNTIYF. DNA for the CDR3: TGCGCCAGCAGCTTGTCGGTACAGGGGGCTGGAAACACCATATATTTT.

About this clonotype itself: A junction end diverges from the germline sequence, so it may reflect a read error. The rearrangement uses TRBV5-1 and TRBJ2-5; D perhaps matches TRBD2 (6 bases). The CDR3 consists of 15 residues. From germline, CDR1 is SGHRS and CDR2 YFSETQ. The CDR3 coding sequence is TGCGCCAGCAGCTTGGTTGAGACTAGGCCAGGACTGTGGGACTTC. Protein sequence: CASSLVETRPGLWDF.

This clonotype was seen once. This chain connects TRBV27 to TRBJ2-1; 10 bases agree with TRBD2. The ends lost 4 bases at V and 4 bases at J; junction bases unmatched: 4. Germline CDR1 MNHEY, CDR2 SMNVEV (reference sequence). CDR3 length: 15 amino acids. CDR3: CASSSGTSVYNEQFF. In DNA, the CDR3 is TGTGCCAGCAGTTCAGGGACTAGCGTTTACAATGAGCAGTTCTTC.

This clonotype showed up many times. The genes are TRBV6-2 or TRBV6-3 and TRBJ2-5; D is perhaps TRBD1 or TRBD2 (5 bases each). This CDR3 contains 14 residues. Per germline, CDR1 MNHEY and CDR2 SVGEGT. V was pared by 10 bases and J by 1 base, with 16 bases between. The CDR3 region is CATSRTGTQETQYF. The CDR3 region has the DNA TGTGCCACTTCTAGGACCGGGACCCAAGAGACCCAGTACTTC.

This clonotype was detected ten times or more. The J gene is TRBJ1-3, the V gene TRBV30; possibly TRBD1 for D (5 bases). V was pared by 5 bases and J by 0 bases, with 11 bases between. The CDR3 totals 14 residues. Looked up from germline, CDR1 is GTSNPN and CDR2 is SVGIG (reference sequence). The CDR3 region has the DNA TGTGCCTGGGCCCGAGACAGCTCTGGAAACACCATATATTTT. Its translation is CAWARDSSGNTIYF.

The table lists this clonotype with many counts. The chain combines TRBV9 with TRBJ2-2; TRBD1 matches 8 bases. The CDR3 covers 14 residues. V was clipped by 8 bases and J by 5 bases; unmatched bases: 8. CDR1 is SGDLS, CDR2 YYNGEE, per germline. The CDR3 spells CASNGQGETGELFF. The CDR3 DNA sequence: TGTGCCAGTAACGGACAGGGCGAGACCGGGGAGCTGTTTTTT.

To note about this clonotype: This may stem from a read error, because a much larger clone lies one nucleotide away. This sequence joins TRBV25-1 and TRBJ2-7; unclear D gene. CDR1 and CDR2 from the germline V gene are MGHDK and SYGVNS. The V and J ends lost 2 bases and 2 bases respectively, with 4 bases between them. The CDR3 totals 12 residues. DNA of the CDR3: TGTGCCAGCAGTGAAAGCGCCTACGAGCAGTACTTC. This gives the protein CASSESAYEQYF.

The chain recombines TRBV2 with TRBJ1-1, with a tentative D call TRBD1 (5 bases). Germline CDR1 SNHLY, CDR2 FYNNEI. Trimming shortened V by 6 bases and J by 4 bases, and 15 bases separated the two germline ends. CDR3 size: 14 residues. CDR3 loop: CASSRELGVTEAFF. The CDR3 region has the DNA TGTGCCAGCAGCAGAGAATTGGGGGTCACTGAAGCTTTCTTT.

The table lists this clonotype with a few counts. The chain uses TRBV27 and TRBJ2-7; the match to TRBD2 covers 7 bases. The germline gives CDR1 MNHEY, CDR2 SMNVEV (reference sequence). This CDR3 has 15 amino acids. V dropped 4 bases and J dropped 0; count of bases not matched to a gene: 6. The CDR3 here is CASSSSGVSSYEQYF. The CDR3 coding sequence is TGTGCCAGCAGTTCGAGCGGGGTGAGCTCCTACGAGCAGTACTTC.

This clonotype was detected ten times or more. A junction end diverges from the germline sequence, so it may reflect a read error. The CDR3 sequence is CASSFRSSGTPSYEQYF. In DNA form, the CDR3 reads TGTGCCAGCAGCTTCCGATCTAGCGGGACGCCCTCCTACGAGCAGTACTTC. The genes are TRBV5-1 and TRBJ2-7; TRBD2 matches at 9 bases. The CDR3 is 17 amino acids. Germline CDR1 reads SGHRS; CDR2 reads YFSETQ.

This clonotype was counted between two and nine times. The CDR3 carries no conserved terminal phenylalanine or tryptophan, so it likely arises from a read error. V and J are TRBV6-2 or TRBV6-3 and TRBJ2-7; 8 bases line up with TRBD1. CDR3 length: 12 amino acids. Trimming removed 10 bases from V and 1 base from J; junction bases left unmatched: 3. CDR1 and CDR2 (germline): MNHEY, SVGEGT. The CDR3 DNA sequence: TGTGCCATAAGGACAGGGTCCTACGAGCAGTACCTC. The encoded protein is CAIRTGSYEQYL.

This chain uses TRBV6-1 with TRBJ2-6, with a possible D match to TRBD1 (6 bases). Looked up from germline, CDR1 is MNHNS and CDR2 is SASEGT. The CDR3 is 15 amino acids. Trimming stripped 4 bases from V and 4 bases from J, with 11 bases between. The CDR3 spells CASSVQGPGANVLTF. The CDR3, as DNA: TGTGCCAGCAGTGTTCAGGGGCCCGGGGCCAACGTCCTGACTTTC.

Ten or more counts support this clonotype. Here the CDR3 reads CSASPPDRGRNQPQHF. CDR3 nucleotide sequence: TGCAGTGCTAGCCCGCCGGACAGGGGACGAAATCAGCCCCAGCATTTT. The chain employs TRBV20-1 and TRBJ1-5, with 9 nucleotides matching TRBD1. V was clipped by 3 bases and J by 4 bases; unmatched bases: 10. The CDR3 is made up of 16 amino acids. Germline lookup yields CDR1 DFQATT and CDR2 SNEGSKA (reference sequence).

The chain has TRBV3-1 and TRBJ1-6; D is unclear. CDR3 size: 14 residues. Germline assignment: CDR1 LGHDT and CDR2 YNNKEL (reference sequence). Trimming took 4 bases from V and 9 from J, leaving 13 bases between them. CDR3 bases: TGTGCCAGCAGCCGGAGGGTGGGGATTTCACCCCTCCACTTT. It specifies CASSRRVGISPLHF.

This clonotype was recorded at least ten times. The chain has TRBV12-3 or TRBV12-4 and TRBJ1-6; D gene uncertain. This CDR3 region has 15 residues. The germline V and J ends were trimmed by 1 base and 8 bases, with 12 bases remaining between them. CDR3 loop: CASSLGVPNDSPLHF. In DNA, the CDR3 is TGTGCCAGCAGTTTAGGTGTACCTAACGATTCACCCCTCCACTTT.

This clonotype was seen more than once but under ten times. This rearrangement joins TRBV5-1 to TRBJ2-3, with D perhaps matching TRBD1 (5 bases). This CDR3 spans 18 amino acids. The V gene's germline CDR1 is SGHRS and CDR2 YFSETQ. Trimming took off 0 bases at V and 2 bases at J, with 19 bases between the two ends. The CDR3 coding sequence is TGCGCCAGCAGCTTGGGGTTGACAGATTCCTTATCCACAGATACGCAGTATTTT. It yields the protein CASSLGLTDSLSTDTQYF.

This clonotype occurred many times. The chain combines TRBV13 with TRBJ1-2; the match to TRBD1 covers 7 bases. The CDR3 covers 14 residues. CDR1 is PRHDT and CDR2 is FYEKMQ in the germline V gene (reference sequence). V lost 8 bases to trimming and J lost 2 bases; unmatched junction nucleotides: 8. CDR3 in amino acids: CASGSDRRNYGYTF. CDR3 nucleotides: TGTGCCAGCGGCTCGGACAGGCGAAACTATGGCTACACCTTC.

As for this clonotype: An end of the junction differs from the germline gene, which may be a read error. The CDR3 DNA sequence: TGCAGTGCGAGTGAAGGGAACAATCGGCCCCAGCATTTT. It specifies CSASEGNNRPQHF. J is TRBJ1-5 and V is TRBV20-1; unclear D gene. The length of the CDR3 is 13 residues. Germline CDR1 reads DFQATT; CDR2 reads SNEGSKA (reference sequence).

This clonotype was seen at least ten times. The rearrangement joins TRBV28 to TRBJ2-1; tentative D call: TRBD2 (5 bases). The V gene's germline CDR1 is MDHEN and CDR2 SYDVKM. The CDR3 is made up of 16 amino acids. V was trimmed by 5 bases and J by 0 bases, leaving 14 bases between them. The CDR3 is CASSKDYRLSYNEQFF. For the CDR3, the DNA is TGTGCCAGCAGTAAAGACTATCGCCTCTCCTACAATGAGCAGTTCTTC.

The genes are TRBV20-1 and TRBJ2-1; 16 nucleotides line up with TRBD2. J lost 5 bases, V lost 5 bases, and 3 bases had no gene match. Germline loops: CDR1 DFQATT, CDR2 SNEGSKA (reference sequence). The CDR3 extends over 15 amino acids. CDR3 sequence: CSAPGLAGGNNEQFF. For the CDR3, the DNA is TGCAGTGCTCCGGGACTAGCGGGAGGGAACAATGAGCAGTTCTTC.

On this clonotype itself: Being one base from a much bigger clone, this may be a read error. The chain employs TRBV6-5 and TRBJ1-1; possibly TRBD1 for D (6 bases). Germline V gene lookup returns CDR1 MNHEY and CDR2 SVGAGI. V lost 0 bases to trimming and J lost 7 bases, with 18 bases between them. The CDR3 runs to 16 residues. The CDR3 coding sequence is TGTGCCAGCAGTTACTCAACAGGGAGGATCAGGGGTGAAGCTTTCTTT. Encoded protein: CASSYSTGRIRGEAFF.

In this sample, this clonotype turned up many times. CDR3 protein: CAWRGDTEAFF. The CDR3 DNA reads as TGTGCCTGGAGGGGGGACACTGAAGCTTTCTTT. The V call is TRBV30, the J call TRBJ1-1; possibly TRBD1 for D (5 bases). Trimming took off 3 bases at V and 3 bases at J, with 5 bases between the two ends. The CDR3 covers 11 residues. Germline CDR1 is GTSNPN and CDR2 is SVGIG (reference sequence).

CDR3 sequence: CASSSEVTTGTPHSGNTIYF. CDR3 sequence (DNA): TGTGCCAGCAGTTCGGAAGTCACAACCGGGACACCCCACTCTGGAAACACCATATATTTT. The J gene is TRBJ1-3, the V gene TRBV6-9, with a weak D call TRBD1 (6 bases). Germline CDR1 reads MNHGY; CDR2 reads SVAAGI. CDR3 length equals 20 residues. Trimming pared 4 bases from V and 0 bases from J, leaving 25 bases between.

This clonotype appeared many times. The genes are TRBV27 and TRBJ2-3; 8 positions match TRBD2. The V and J ends lost 6 bases and 0 bases, in that order; junction bases with no gene match: 5. The germline V gene encodes CDR1 MNHEY and CDR2 SMNVEV (reference sequence). The CDR3 spans 15 residues. CDR3 loop: CASSELAASTDTQYF. The DNA of the CDR3 is TGTGCCAGCAGCGAACTAGCGGCTAGCACAGATACGCAGTATTTT.

The chain combines TRBV27 with TRBJ2-1, with 8 positions matching TRBD2. Unmatched junction bases numbered 12, after V lost 7 bases and J lost 7 bases. This CDR3 comprises 15 residues. The germline V gene has CDR1 MNHEY and CDR2 SMNVEV (reference sequence). CDR3 DNA: TGTGCCAGCACCAGAGCGGGAGTGTATTCTAATGAGCAGTTCTTC. It yields the protein CASTRAGVYSNEQFF.

A note on this clonotype: A much larger clonotype is one base distant, so this may be a read error. This sequence joins TRBV7-2 and TRBJ2-1; maybe TRBD2 (6 bases). V was cut by 1 base and J by 0 bases, with 7 bases left in between. CDR1 and CDR2 (germline): SGHTA, FQGNSA. The length of the CDR3 is 15 residues. CDR3 residues: CASSLDSGSYNEQFF. Written as DNA, the CDR3 is TGTGCCAGCAGCTTAGATAGCGGCTCCTACAATGAGCAGTTCTTC.

At least ten counts were recorded for this clonotype. This rearrangement joins TRBV27 to TRBJ1-1; no firm D call. Germline values: CDR1 MNHEY, CDR2 SMNVEV (reference sequence). Trimming took 3 bases from V and 1 from J, leaving 12 bases between them. The CDR3 is 15 residues long. CDR3 protein: CASSFIVSRNTEAFF. The CDR3 DNA sequence: TGTGCCAGCAGTTTCATCGTCTCGCGGAACACTGAAGCTTTCTTT.

This clonotype was recorded many times. The J gene is TRBJ2-7, the V gene TRBV12-3 or TRBV12-4; 10 bases fit TRBD2. The CDR3 covers 15 residues. V gave up 1 base and J gave up 7 bases; unmatched junction bases: 7. CDR3 nucleotides: TGTGCCAGCAGTTTAGGGGGTAGCGGGGGGATTGAGCAGTACTTC. Protein product: CASSLGGSGGIEQYF.